The 20 T cell receptor beta chains listed next were all sequenced from one sample in a study of T cells expressing NK-cell markers. One entry per CDR3 protein, without DNA, is what TCRdb gives after re-calling the 5' RACE reads. There are hundreds of thousands of distinct CDR3 sequences in the sample, with about 7.3% held by the top ten. Sequencing input: blood T cells: a sorted CD56 or NKG2C T cell subset, CD4+ or CD8+ T cells, or bulk PBMC T cells (not recorded which). Receptors were obtained from a woman between 18 and 70 years old in good health.

CDR3 sequence: CASSLVDHWSSTDTQYF. The chain links TRBV7-8 to TRBJ2-3. The CDR3 is 17 amino acids. Germline values: CDR1 SGHVS, CDR2 FQNEAQ. Full variable domain (rest looked up from reference TRBV7-8 and TRBJ2-3): GAGVSQSPRYKVAKRGQDVALRCDPISGHVSLFWYQQALGQGPEFLTYFQNEAQLDKSGLPSDRFFAERPEGSVSTLKIQRTQQEDSAVYLCASSLVDHWSSTDTQYFGPGTRLTVL.

The rearrangement links TRBV11-1 to TRBJ2-7; TCRdb's D call of TRBD2 is untestable without DNA. From germline, CDR1 is SGHAT and CDR2 FQDESV (reference sequence). The CDR3 is made up of 18 amino acids. This CDR3 is CASSPVPGLAALTYEEYF. Based on the CDR3 plus reference TRBV11-1 and TRBJ2-7, the full variable domain is EAEVAQSPRYKITEKSQAVAFWCDPISGHATLYWYRQILGQGPELLVQFQDESVVDDSQLPKDRFSAERLKGVDSTLKIQPAELGDSAMYLCASSPVPGLAALTYEEYFGPGTRLTVT.

This chain joins TRBV5-1 and TRBJ2-2; there is no DNA to check the TCRdb D call of TRBD1. CDR3 length equals 15 residues. CDR1 is SGHRS, CDR2 YFSETQ, per germline. The chain's CDR3 is CASSSERTGAGELFF.

The J gene is TRBJ1-1, the V gene TRBV3-1. CDR1 and CDR2 from the germline V gene are LGHDT and YNNKEL (reference sequence). The CDR3 has 13 amino acids. The CDR3 sequence is CASSQDGDTEAFF.

The J gene is TRBJ1-3, the V gene TRBV11-2; the D gene TCRdb calls, TRBD1, cannot be checked with no DNA. CDR3 length: 20 amino acids. Per the germline V gene, CDR1 is SGHAT and CDR2 is FQNNGV. The CDR3 loop is CASSLIFGQDRGRPGNTIYF.

The chain is built from TRBV5-1 and TRBJ2-5; TCRdb lists TRBD1, though no DNA is available to test this call. The germline V gene encodes CDR1 SGHRS and CDR2 YFSETQ. CDR3 size: 15 residues. The CDR3 is CASSTGQGVQETQYF.

This chain's CDR3 is CASSPQAGGRTGELFF. The chain links TRBV4-3 to TRBJ2-2; the D call of TRBD2 rests on TCRdb alone, since no DNA is present to check it. This CDR3 region has 16 residues. Germline-derived CDR1 and CDR2 are LGHNA and YSLEER.

The chain carries TRBV28 and TRBJ2-4; absent DNA, TCRdb's TRBD2 call cannot be checked. CDR1 is MDHEN, CDR2 SYDVKM, per germline. The CDR3 loop spans 16 amino acids. The CDR3 reads CASSWLGTSGLNIQYF.

This sequence joins TRBV3-1 and TRBJ1-6; TCRdb's D call, TRBD1, is unchecked because there is no DNA. This CDR3 is built from 14 residues. In germline, CDR1 is LGHDT, CDR2 YNNKEL (reference sequence). CDR3 loop: CASSRRGSNSPLHF.

This chain links TRBV12-3 or TRBV12-4 with TRBJ1-6; with no DNA, the TCRdb D assignment of TRBD1 cannot be verified. This CDR3 is built from 15 residues. Here the CDR3 reads CASSPGQGAGSPLHF.

This chain connects TRBV9 to TRBJ2-3; TCRdb calls TRBD1, which cannot be checked without DNA. The CDR3 consists of 15 residues. The germline V gene encodes CDR1 SGDLS and CDR2 YYNGEE. CDR3 region: CASSRGQDVADTQYF.

V and J are TRBV6-5 and TRBJ1-2; TCRdb selects TRBD1, and the lack of DNA leaves this call unchecked. This CDR3 spans 15 amino acids. The V gene's germline CDR1 is MNHEY and CDR2 SVGAGI. The CDR3 is CASSTLETGAYGYTF.

This chain links TRBV10-3 with TRBJ2-7; TCRdb proposes TRBD1, but this gene call is untestable without DNA. This CDR3 region has 16 residues. The germline gives CDR1 ENHRY, CDR2 SYGVKD. CDR3 residues: CAISESLSAKAYEQYF.

This rearrangement joins TRBV6-1 to TRBJ1-2; TCRdb proposes TRBD1, but this gene call is untestable without DNA. Germline assignment: CDR1 MNHNS and CDR2 SASEGT. This CDR3 has 14 residues. The CDR3 reads CASRETGSNYGYTF.

The rearrangement joins TRBV20-1 to TRBJ2-7; the TCRdb call, TRBD1, lacks DNA for checking. Germline-derived CDR1 and CDR2 are DFQATT and SNEGSKA (reference sequence). The CDR3 totals 13 residues. The CDR3 loop is CSAMPRTAYEQYF.

CDR3 protein: CASSFREGRTGELFF. The genes are TRBV5-1 and TRBJ2-2; as DNA is missing, the TRBD2 call by TCRdb cannot be tested. The germline CDR1 and CDR2 sequences are SGHRS and YFSETQ. The CDR3 loop spans 15 amino acids. Supplemented by reference TRBV5-1 and TRBJ2-2, the full variable domain reads KAGVTQTPRYLIKTRGQQVTLSCSPISGHRSVSWYQQTPGQGLQFLFEYFSETQRNKGNFPGRFSGRQFSNSRSEMNVSTLELGDSALYLCASSFREGRTGELFFGEGSRLTVL.

The V call is TRBV27, the J call TRBJ1-1; TCRdb indicates TRBD1, and absent DNA this call remains unverified. CDR1 is MNHEY, CDR2 SMNVEV, per germline (reference sequence). The CDR3 runs 12 residues. CDR3 residues: CASRTPGFESFF.

This rearrangement joins TRBV6-2 or TRBV6-3 to TRBJ2-1; TCRdb proposes TRBD2, but this gene call is untestable without DNA. Germline loops: CDR1 MNHEY, CDR2 SVGEGT. The CDR3 has 15 residues. This chain's CDR3 is CASSPAVSSYNEQFF.

V and J are TRBV7-7 and TRBJ2-3; TCRdb selects TRBD2, and the lack of DNA leaves this call unchecked. CDR3 size: 16 residues. Looked up from germline, CDR1 is SSHAT and CDR2 is FNYEAQ (reference sequence). This CDR3 reads CASSPGLAGEADTQYF.

The chain joins TRBV7-8 to TRBJ2-3. CDR1 and CDR2 from the germline V gene are SGHVS and FQNEAQ. The CDR3 contains 15 residues. This CDR3 reads CASIRSTWPTDTQYF.